Below are 2 T cell receptor beta chains sequenced from a single sample in a study of T-cell reconstitution after alpha-beta-depleted transplantation in children. A library of TCRbeta sequences, prepared with unique molecular identifiers, was generated. One entry per CDR3 protein, called by TCRdb with MiXCR from the PCR reads. The sample yields some 390,000 distinct CDR3 sequences, roughly 22% seen once. Sample: PBMCs from the stem cell graft donor, taken from the stem cell graft. These receptor sequences come from a human donor who donated a stem cell graft to a child with acute myeloid leukemia.

The chain combines TRBV20-1 with TRBJ2-7, with 13 bases that match TRBD2. The CDR3 covers 14 residues. V gave up 6 bases and J gave up 6 bases; unmatched junction bases: 8. The V gene's germline CDR1 is DFQATT and CDR2 SNEGSKA (reference sequence). CDR3 protein: CSARTSGSAREQYF. CDR3 in DNA: TGCAGTGCCAGGACTAGCGGGAGTGCTCGCGAGCAGTACTTC.

V is TRBV5-1 and J is TRBJ2-3, with 8 bases that match TRBD2. This CDR3 spans 19 amino acids. Germline CDR1 is SGHRS and CDR2 is YFSETQ. Trimming cost V 0 bases and J 1 base; bases outside gene matches: 13. As DNA, the CDR3 is TGCGCCAGCAGCTTGGTGGCCTTCACACTAGCGGAGCGCACAGATACGCAGTATTTT. Protein: CASSLVAFTLAERTDTQYF.